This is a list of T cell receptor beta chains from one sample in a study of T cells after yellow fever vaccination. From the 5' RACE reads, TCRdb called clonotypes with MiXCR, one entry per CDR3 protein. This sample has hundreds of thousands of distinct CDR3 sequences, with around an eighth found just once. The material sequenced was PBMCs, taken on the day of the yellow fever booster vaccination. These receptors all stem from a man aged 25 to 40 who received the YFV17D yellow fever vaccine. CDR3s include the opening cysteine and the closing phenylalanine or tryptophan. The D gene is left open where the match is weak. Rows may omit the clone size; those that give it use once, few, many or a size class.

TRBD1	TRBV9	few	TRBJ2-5	CASSVEGQQIETQYF	TGTGCCAGCAGCGTAGAGGGACAGCAAATAGAGACCCAGTACTTC
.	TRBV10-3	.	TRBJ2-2	CAISDLGPTWTGELFF	TGTGCCATCAGTGACCTTGGGCCGACGTGGACCGGGGAGCTGTTTTTT
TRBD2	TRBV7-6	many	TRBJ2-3	CASSKTSGIPDTQYF	TGTGCCAGCAGCAAGACTAGCGGGATCCCAGATACGCAGTATTTT
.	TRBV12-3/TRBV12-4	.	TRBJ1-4	CASSPFLVSNEKLFF	TGTGCCAGCAGTCCTTTTTTGGTTTCCAATGAAAAACTGTTTTTT
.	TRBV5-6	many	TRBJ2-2	CASSFAGQPRTGELFF	TGTGCCAGCAGCTTCGCCGGACAGCCTAGGACCGGGGAGCTGTTTTTT
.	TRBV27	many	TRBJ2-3	CASSLMDGADTQYF	TGTGCCAGCAGTTTGATGGATGGCGCAGATACGCAGTATTTT
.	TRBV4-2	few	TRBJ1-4	CASSRLRDSNEKLFF	TGTGCCAGCAGCCGCCTCCGGGACTCTAATGAAAAACTGTTTTTT
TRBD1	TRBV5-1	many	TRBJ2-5	CASSQGQEQETQYF	TGCGCCAGCAGCCAGGGACAGGAACAAGAGACCCAGTACTTC
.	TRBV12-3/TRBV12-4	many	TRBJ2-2	CASSFRVGTGELFF	TGTGCCAGCAGTTTCCGGGTCGGCACCGGGGAGCTGTTTTTT
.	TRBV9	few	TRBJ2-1	CASSSSGTVYNEQFF	TGTGCCAGCAGCTCATCCGGGACGGTCTACAATGAGCAGTTCTTC
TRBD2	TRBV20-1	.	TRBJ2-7	CSASWLAGASVYEQYF	TGCAGTGCTAGCTGGCTAGCGGGAGCTTCGGTCTACGAGCAGTACTTC
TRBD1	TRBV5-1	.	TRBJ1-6	CASRPTGTDDSPLHF	TGCGCCAGCAGGCCGACCGGGACAGACGATTCACCCCTCCACTTT
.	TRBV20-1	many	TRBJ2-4	CSATGTAKNIQYF	TGCAGTGCTACCGGGACAGCCAAAAACATTCAGTACTTC
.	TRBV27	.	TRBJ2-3	CASSAAATSTDTQYF	TGTGCCAGCAGTGCGGCGGCAACTAGCACAGATACGCAGTATTTT
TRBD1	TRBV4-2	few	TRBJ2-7	CASSQGTGTGGYEQYF	TGTGCCAGCAGCCAAGGGACCGGGACAGGGGGCTACGAGCAGTACTTC
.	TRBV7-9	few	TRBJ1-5	CQTGHAYSNQPQHF	TGTCAGACAGGCCACGCATATAGCAATCAGCCCCAGCATTTT
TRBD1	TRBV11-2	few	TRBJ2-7	CASSLEDRAYEQYF	TGTGCCAGCAGCTTAGAGGACAGGGCCTACGAGCAGTACTTC
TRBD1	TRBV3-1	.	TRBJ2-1	CASRRTGVKGEQFF	TGTGCCAGCAGACGGACAGGGGTAAAGGGTGAGCAGTTCTTC
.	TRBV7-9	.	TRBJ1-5	CASSLVGGAEPQHF	TGTGCCAGCAGCTTAGTAGGGGGTGCTGAGCCCCAGCATTTT
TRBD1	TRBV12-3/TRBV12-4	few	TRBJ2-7	CASSPVPGGRYEQYF	TGTGCCAGCAGTCCCGTCCCAGGGGGCAGGTACGAGCAGTACTTC
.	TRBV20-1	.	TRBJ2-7	CSASRDTYEQYF	TGCAGTGCTAGCCGAGATACCTACGAGCAGTACTTC
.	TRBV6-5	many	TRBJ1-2	CASSSGYGYTF	TGTGCCAGCAGTTCCGGGTATGGCTACACCTTC
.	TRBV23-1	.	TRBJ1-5	CASSLKQQSNQPQHF	TGCGCCAGCAGTCTTAAACAACAGAGCAATCAGCCCCAGCATTTT
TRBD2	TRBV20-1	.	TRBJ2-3	CSAGSRTSGNLDTQYF	TGCAGTGCGGGTTCCCGGACTAGCGGTAACCTGGATACGCAGTATTTT
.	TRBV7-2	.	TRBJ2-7	CASSLGAQGGYEQYF	TGTGCCAGCAGCTTAGGTGCCCAGGGTGGCTACGAGCAGTACTTC
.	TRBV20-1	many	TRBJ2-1	CSAISWEAGASYNEQFF	TGCAGTGCTATTTCCTGGGAAGCGGGCGCTTCCTACAATGAGCAGTTCTTC